This T cell receptor beta chain was documented in a study of graft-versus-host responses after intestinal transplantation. Germline lookup yields CDR1 MDHEN and CDR2 SYDVKM. The length of the CDR3 is 19 residues. Profiling relied on immunoSEQ multiplex PCR, and the TCRdb table lists in-frame clones only, not all of them. Of about 92,000 clones listed, around 83% are singletons. This clone was recorded a few times. Its target is not known. Compared with germline, one end of the junction differs, possibly owing to a read error. The sequence was collected from a human donor who received an intestinal transplant. The material was unstimulated CD8+ T cells sorted from spleen or lymph node cells, obtained before intestinal transplant. This chain links TRBV28 with TRBJ2-5; 8 bases match TRBD2. The CDR3 is CARSLGIPGGVQVQETQYF. CDR3 DNA sequence: TGTGCCCGCAGTTTAGGGATACCGGGGGGGGTCCAGGTCCAAGAGACCCAGTACTTC.